Given below is one TCR beta chain in context. The data are from a study of OX40 agonist ivuxolimab in advanced cancers. Generated by immunoSEQ multiplex PCR, the TCRdb table keeps only in-frame clones and is missing some. The data contain about 120,000 clones, around 93% of them singletons. The CDR3 has 15 amino acids. The germline V gene has CDR1 SEHNR and CDR2 FQNEAQ (reference sequence). The V gene lost 2 bases and the J gene lost 6 bases, with 17 bases spanning the gap. V gene TRBV7-9 combines with J gene TRBJ2-7; D is unresolved. The sequenced sample was CD4+ or CD8+ T cells sorted from blood, obtained in a trial of the OX40 agonist ivuxolimab. This receptor was identified in an adult with an advanced solid tumor such as melanoma, head and neck, liver or kidney cancer. The CDR3 DNA reads as TGTGCCAGCAGCTTAATTAGGGCCTCCCTCACCGAGCAGTACTTC. As protein: CASSLIRASLTEQYF. Full variable domain (outside the CDR3, taken from reference TRBV7-9 and TRBJ2-7): DTGVSQNPRHKITKRGQNVTFRCDPISEHNRLYWYRQTLGQGPEFLTYFQNEAQLEKSRLLSDRFSAERPKGSFSTLEIQRTEQGDSAMYLCASSLIRASLTEQYFGPGTRLTVT.